This entry lists 25 T cell receptor beta chains sequenced from one sample in a study of CD8 T cells in ankylosing spondylitis. TCRdb passed the 5' RACE reads through MiXCR, listing each CDR3 protein once. The sample contains about 240,000 distinct CDR3 sequences, 8.6% of which appear only once. Sequencing input: blood, either unsorted or a sorted T cell fraction (not recorded which). The receptors stem from a male donor with ankylosing spondylitis or in good health (not recorded which).

This clonotype showed up many times. Written as DNA, the CDR3 is TGCAGTGCCCTTGGGGGCTCCTATAATTCACCCCTCCACTTT. It specifies CSALGGSYNSPLHF. The chain employs TRBV20-1 and TRBJ1-6; weak D call: TRBD1 (5 bases). The germline V and J ends were trimmed by 6 bases and 0 bases, with 9 bases remaining between them. Germline V gene sequence: CDR1 DFQATT, CDR2 SNEGSKA (reference sequence). The CDR3 loop spans 14 amino acids.

The table lists this clonotype with many counts. This chain connects TRBV6-2 or TRBV6-3 to TRBJ2-7; a possible D gene is TRBD1 (6 bases). Between the trimmed V and J ends, which lost 6 bases and 1 base, there was a span of 13 bases. The CDR3 totals 14 residues. CDR1 and CDR2 (germline): MNHEY, SVGEGT. The chain's CDR3 is CASRKTGRSYEQYF. The CDR3 nucleotides are TGTGCCAGCAGAAAGACAGGAAGGTCCTACGAGCAGTACTTC.

This clonotype was seen ten or more times. V and J are TRBV6-1 and TRBJ1-1, with D perhaps matching TRBD1 (5 bases). The CDR3 has 15 residues. V was shortened by 1 base and J by 3 bases, with 12 bases between the two germline ends. Germline assignment: CDR1 MNHNS and CDR2 SASEGT. The CDR3 sequence: CASSEGSGTDTEAFF. DNA for the CDR3: TGTGCCAGCAGTGAAGGGTCTGGGACTGACACTGAAGCTTTCTTT.

This clonotype was seen a few times. The V gene is TRBV11-2, the J gene TRBJ2-5; D might be TRBD2 (6 bases). V shed 2 bases and J shed 2 bases, with 21 bases lying between them. The CDR3 extends over 18 amino acids. CDR1 and CDR2 (germline): SGHAT, FQNNGV. CDR3 amino acids: CASSLMFTGRDVQETQYF. DNA for the CDR3: TGTGCCAGCAGCTTAATGTTTACCGGGAGAGACGTTCAAGAGACCCAGTACTTC.

This clonotype turned up a few times. Written as DNA, the CDR3 is TGTGCCTGGAGAGGTGCTGACACTGAAGCTTTCTTT. Translated, it gives CAWRGADTEAFF. The gene calls are TRBV30 and TRBJ1-1; D is undetermined. Trimming removed 3 bases from V and 3 bases from J, with 8 bases in between. Germline values: CDR1 GTSNPN, CDR2 SVGIG (reference sequence). The length of the CDR3 is 12 residues.

This clonotype was counted at least ten times. The chain combines TRBV5-1 with TRBJ1-3; D is ambiguous. The CDR3 has 13 amino acids. Germline-derived CDR1 and CDR2 are SGHRS and YFSETQ. V was trimmed by 0 bases and J by 4 bases, leaving 5 bases between them. This CDR3 is CASSLESGNTIYF. CDR3 in DNA: TGCGCCAGCAGCTTGGAGTCCGGAAACACCATATATTTT.

A note on this clonotype: It may be a read error: a sequence one base away is much more abundant. The CDR3 region has the DNA TGCGCCAGCAGCTTGTATCCTAGCTTGATGGAGACCCTGTACTTC. The encoded protein is CASSLYPSLMETLYF. V gene TRBV5-1 combines with J gene TRBJ2-5; D might be TRBD2 (5 bases). This CDR3 is built from 15 residues. Germline V CDR1 and CDR2: SGHRS, YFSETQ.

This clonotype was seen at least ten times. The chain links TRBV7-3 to TRBJ2-2, with D perhaps matching TRBD1 (6 bases). CDR3 length: 16 amino acids. The V end lost 1 base, the J end lost 2 bases, and 11 bases lay between the germline ends. The V gene's germline CDR1 is SGHTA and CDR2 FQGTGA. The CDR3 here is CASSLIGGPNTGELFF. CDR3 in DNA: TGTGCCAGCAGCTTAATAGGGGGACCTAACACCGGGGAGCTGTTTTTT. Combining the CDR3 with reference TRBV7-3 and TRBJ2-2 gives the whole variable domain GAGVSQTPSNKVTEKGKYVELRCDPISGHTALYWYRQSLGQGPEFLIYFQGTGAADDSGLPNDRFFAVRPEGSVSTLKIQRTERGDSAVYLCASSLIGGPNTGELFFGEGSRLTVL.

The CDR3 here is CASSPQGRPNEKLFF. CDR3 coding DNA: TGTGCCAGTAGTCCCCAGGGGAGGCCTAATGAAAAACTGTTTTTT. The chain combines TRBV19 with TRBJ1-4; possibly TRBD1 for D (6 bases). The CDR3 spans 15 residues. Looked up from germline, CDR1 is LNHDA and CDR2 is SQIVND (reference sequence). V was pared by 5 bases and J by 3 bases, with 13 bases between.

V is TRBV27 and J is TRBJ1-6, with TRBD1 matching over 7 bases. J gave up 6 bases and V 6 bases, and 5 bases lay outside the gene matches. This CDR3 has 14 amino acids. CDR1 is MNHEY, CDR2 SMNVEV, per germline (reference sequence). The CDR3 here is CASSPDRRNSPLHF. The CDR3 region has the DNA TGTGCCAGCAGCCCGGACAGGCGTAATTCACCCCTCCACTTT.

This clonotype was observed a handful of times. The chain carries TRBV30 and TRBJ1-3; 7 positions match TRBD1. The CDR3 extends over 13 amino acids. The trim removed 0 bases at V and 7 bases at J, leaving 3 bases unmatched. CDR1 GTSNPN and CDR2 SVGIG come from the germline V gene (reference sequence). This CDR3 is CAWSVPGGNTIYF. The CDR3 coding sequence is TGTGCCTGGAGTGTACCAGGGGGGAACACCATATATTTT.

This clonotype was seen at least ten times. This chain uses TRBV19 with TRBJ1-1; D remains unclear. The V gene's germline CDR1 is LNHDA and CDR2 SQIVND (reference sequence). The CDR3 has 15 residues. Trimming stripped 7 bases from V and 1 base from J, with 16 bases between. DNA of the CDR3: TGTGCCAGTACCCCCGGGAGGGCGGGGAACACTGAAGCTTTCTTT. It specifies CASTPGRAGNTEAFF.

The chain employs TRBV4-3 and TRBJ2-1; D call uncertain. The ends were cut back, 7 bases at V and 0 bases at J, with 10 bases in the middle. CDR1 and CDR2 (germline): LGHNA, YSLEER. There are 14 residues in the CDR3. The CDR3 bases are TGCGCCAGCAACAAGGATGGCTCCTACAATGAGCAGTTCTTC. Translated: CASNKDGSYNEQFF.

This clonotype was observed at least ten times. The chain has TRBV6-5 and TRBJ2-5; the D gene is possibly TRBD2 (5 bases). With 2 bases removed from V and 4 bases from J, the gap between germline ends came to 17 bases. This CDR3 contains 16 residues. Germline CDR1 MNHEY, CDR2 SVGAGI. CDR3 DNA sequence: TGTGCCAGCAGTTACGGTCCGGCTAGCTCCCCAGAGACCCAGTACTTC. As protein: CASSYGPASSPETQYF.

This sequence joins TRBV20-1 and TRBJ2-3; 7 bases are a match to TRBD2. The CDR3 extends over 16 amino acids. The V and J ends lost 0 bases and 4 bases, in that order; junction bases with no gene match: 10. Germline V gene sequence: CDR1 DFQATT, CDR2 SNEGSKA (reference sequence). CDR3 sequence: CSARDQRLAVPDTQYF. The CDR3 DNA reads as TGCAGTGCTAGAGATCAACGGCTAGCGGTTCCAGATACGCAGTATTTT.

At least ten counts were recorded for this clonotype. The chain combines TRBV7-9 with TRBJ2-1, with TRBD1 identical over 8 bases. The CDR3 has 15 residues. Germline V gives CDR1 SEHNR, CDR2 FQNEAQ (reference sequence). V lost 7 bases and J lost 1; bases outside the gene matches: 6. CDR3 nucleotide sequence: TGTGCCAGCACGTACAGGGGGTGGTCCTACAATGAGCAGTTCTTC. This sequence encodes CASTYRGWSYNEQFF.

This clonotype has just a few counts. The J gene is TRBJ2-3, the V gene TRBV5-1, with no clear D. CDR3 length equals 13 residues. The V and J ends lost 5 bases and 1 base respectively, with 8 bases between them. Per germline, CDR1 SGHRS and CDR2 YFSETQ. The CDR3 coding sequence is TGCGCCAGCAGGCCGGAACGCACAGATACGCAGTATTTT. This translates into CASRPERTDTQYF. The full variable domain, with the rest looked up from reference TRBV5-1 and TRBJ2-3, is KAGVTQTPRYLIKTRGQQVTLSCSPISGHRSVSWYQQTPGQGLQFLFEYFSETQRNKGNFPGRFSGRQFSNSRSEMNVSTLELGDSALYLCASRPERTDTQYFGPGTRLTVL.

This clonotype was picked up a small number of times. CDR3 loop: CASSVQGSSYNSPLHF. DNA for the CDR3: TGTGCCAGCAGTGTACAGGGGAGCTCCTATAATTCACCCCTCCACTTT. The genes are TRBV12-3 or TRBV12-4 and TRBJ1-6; TRBD1 matches at 7 bases. Trimming removed 5 bases from V and 0 bases from J; junction bases left unmatched: 4. The CDR3 sequence is 16 residues long.

This clonotype has more than one count but fewer than ten. The V and J genes are TRBV10-3 and TRBJ2-5; D not certain. V lost 4 bases and J lost 4, with 4 bases in between. Germline loops: CDR1 ENHRY, CDR2 SYGVKD. The CDR3 consists of 11 residues. In DNA form, the CDR3 reads TGTGCCATCAGTGTAGCAGAGACCCAGTACTTC. Translating gives CAISVAETQYF.

This clonotype has only a few counts. The chain is built from TRBV5-1 and TRBJ2-2; D tentatively fits TRBD1 or TRBD2 (5 bases each). Germline CDR1 reads SGHRS; CDR2 reads YFSETQ. The V end lost 0 bases, the J end lost 6 bases, and 15 bases lay between the germline ends. The CDR3 is 16 amino acids. CDR3 bases: TGCGCCAGCAGCTTGGCCGGGACGACCAGCGCCGGGGAGCTGTTTTTT. This sequence encodes CASSLAGTTSAGELFF.

This clonotype was seen only a few times. The chain uses TRBV5-1 and TRBJ1-2, with 7 bases matching TRBD1. The ends lost 1 base at V and 6 bases at J; junction bases unmatched: 3. Germline values: CDR1 SGHRS, CDR2 YFSETQ. The CDR3 totals 13 residues. The CDR3 is CASSLTTGNGYTF. The CDR3 bases are TGCGCCAGCAGCTTGACGACAGGGAATGGCTACACCTTC.

This clonotype appeared a few times. The DNA of the CDR3 is TGTGCCAGCAGTTGGACTAGCGGGAACCCGGCCCTGTTCTTC. Its protein product is CASSWTSGNPALFF. J is TRBJ2-1 and V is TRBV12-3 or TRBV12-4; 12 positions agree with TRBD2. The CDR3 is made up of 14 amino acids. The junction had 10 bases not matched to a gene; V was cut back by 4 bases and J by 15 bases.

This clonotype has only a few counts. The V gene is TRBV30, the J gene TRBJ1-6, with TRBD1 matching over 7 bases. In germline, CDR1 is GTSNPN, CDR2 SVGIG (reference sequence). Trimming cost V 0 bases and J 7 bases; bases outside gene matches: 3. This CDR3 comprises 14 residues. CDR3 nucleotides: TGTGCCTGGAGTGTCGGGACAGTCAATTCACCCCTCCACTTT. This translates into CAWSVGTVNSPLHF.

Ten or more counts support this clonotype. This chain uses TRBV15 with TRBJ2-2; maybe TRBD1 (6 bases). Trimming pared 4 bases from V and 7 bases from J, leaving 13 bases between. From germline, CDR1 is LNHNV and CDR2 YYDKDF (reference sequence). The CDR3 length is 14 residues. CDR3 nucleotide sequence: TGTGCCACCAGCACCAACCTCAGGGGCGGGGAGCTGTTTTTT. This codes for CATSTNLRGGELFF.

This clonotype was counted ten times or more. This sequence joins TRBV6-5 and TRBJ2-1; D not certain. CDR1 and CDR2 (germline): MNHEY, SVGAGI. This CDR3 contains 15 residues. V was shortened by 0 bases and J by 7 bases, with 13 bases between the two germline ends. In nucleotides, the CDR3 is TGTGCCAGCAGTTACTCGAGAAGGACGATGAATGAGCAGTTCTTC. This codes for CASSYSRRTMNEQFF.